This paragraph covers one T cell receptor (beta chain) sequence. What it recognizes is unknown. Profiled with immunoSEQ multiplex PCR; TCRdb holds only in-frame clones, not every one. Among 140,000 or so clones, 75% to 90% were seen once, and the ten largest hold 1.5% to 2%. This sample is drawn from a study of T cell responses to AZD1222 COVID-19 vaccine. Germline V gives CDR1 MNHEY, CDR2 SMNVEV (reference sequence). The V gene end was trimmed by 6 bases and the J gene end by 7 bases; junction bases not matched to a gene: 8. The length of the CDR3 is 14 residues. Study results and limitations: Among the donors, most were white British and more were female, and clonal diversity was possibly underestimated. Distributed over spike, vaccine-associated CD4 TCRs predominated at 160-218 and 743-854.

The V and J genes are TRBV27 and TRBJ2-1; 8 nucleotides line up with TRBD2. This receptor was taken from an adult in good health. Sample: peripheral blood, taken on day 0 of AZD1222 vaccination. CDR3 DNA: TGTGCCAGCAGCTACCCCCCGGGGGGGAATGAGCAGTTCTTC. Amino acid sequence: CASSYPPGGNEQFF.